This T cell receptor (beta chain) comes out of a study of T-cell memory formation after mild COVID-19. Each CDR3 protein is one row after TCRdb ran MiXCR on the 5' RACE reads. This table holds 280,000 or so distinct CDR3 sequences, roughly 18% found once. Germline assignment: CDR1 MGHRA and CDR2 YSYEKL. With V trimmed by 1 base and J by 4 bases, 5 bases remained unmatched. CDR3 length: 15 residues. This clonotype has more than one count but fewer than ten. The material sequenced was PBMCs or a T cell subset sorted from them (not recorded which). V gene TRBV4-1 combines with J gene TRBJ1-2, with TRBD1 matching 8 bases. This clonotype originated in a man aged 18-30 years who had mild COVID-19 (a few samples of this study predate the infection). Cell type and time point are not known. The CDR3 sequence: CASSQGGQASYGYTF. The CDR3 bases are TGCGCCAGCAGCCAAGGGGGACAGGCTAGCTATGGCTACACCTTC.